The T cell receptor beta chain described here comes from a study of blood T cell repertoires in COVID-19. The V end was cut by 3 bases, the J end by 4 bases, with 18 bases between. CDR1 is KGHSH and CDR2 is LQKENI in the germline V gene. The CDR3 extends over 16 amino acids. Only in-frame clones appear in the TCRdb table, and some are missing; sequencing was by immunoSEQ multiplex PCR. The data hold under 300,000 clones, with around 85% observed a single time. This clone was counted a few times. The chain has TRBV18 and TRBJ1-1; D not resolved. Material: peripheral blood. The TCR originated in a woman in her thirties or forties with active or convalescent COVID-19. The CDR3 coding sequence is TGTGCCAGCTCACCGTCAAAAGAGGGCCGGGTCACTGAAGCTTTCTTT. Residues: CASSPSKEGRVTEAFF.